This TCR beta chain was identified during a study of siplizumab effects on memory and regulatory T cells. Profiling relied on immunoSEQ multiplex PCR, and the TCRdb table lists in-frame clones only, not all of them. Of approximately 48,000 clones listed, over 85% are singletons. CDR3 length: 14 amino acids. Trimming took 4 bases from V and 4 from J; bases not matched to a gene: 7. CDR1 SEHNR and CDR2 FQNEAQ come from the germline V gene (reference sequence). The material sequenced was CD8+ T cells sorted from blood. The chain combines TRBV7-9 with TRBJ2-7; 7 bases fit TRBD2. This clonotype was obtained from a human donor in good health. CDR3 amino acids: CASSSSGGIYEQYF. CDR3 in DNA: TGTGCCAGCAGCTCTAGCGGAGGGATTTACGAGCAGTACTTC. Filled out from reference TRBV7-9 and TRBJ2-7, the complete variable domain reads DTGVSQNPRHKITKRGQNVTFRCDPISEHNRLYWYRQTLGQGPEFLTYFQNEAQLEKSRLLSDRFSAERPKGSFSTLEIQRTEQGDSAMYLCASSSSGGIYEQYFGPGTRLTVT.